The text below deals with one TCR beta chain. Its cognate antigen has yet to be identified. No much larger clone is present one base from it, and per-base qualities are unavailable. Using the deep immunoSEQ assay, multiplex PCR amplified TCR CDR3 regions from genomic DNA. Genomic DNA extracted from each cell subset was distributed evenly over all wells of several immunoSEQ 96-well plates, and each plate served as one replicate. For sorted subsets, about 220 ng of genomic DNA, equivalent to 25,000 to 30,000 T cell genomes, went into each replicate PCR. The purified libraries were quantified using a Qubit 3.0 fluorometer, sized with a Bioanalyzer 2100, and then quantified again using the KAPA Library Quantification kit. Every immunoSEQ 96-well plate was sequenced on a dedicated single-read 150-cycle Illumina NextSeq 550 flow cell. In the source study's methods: Because the immunoSEQ output included only junctional sequences and no quality scores, the filtering could not be the same as the filtering used for full-length reads. Sequences were annotated with PyIR, a Python wrapper for IgBLAST v1.9, using IMGT germline references to assign V/J genes and CDR3. Any read was removed if the V/J assignment was weak (E-value above 1e-6), the CDR3 was missing, or the read contained stop codons, out-of-frame junctions, or ambiguous translated residues. V3J clonotypes were defined as sequences sharing an identical inferred V gene, J gene, and CDR3 amino acid sequence. To compute the percentage overlap between repertoires, the number of shared unique clonotypes was divided by the size of the smaller repertoire. RTK rarefaction, the Chao1 estimator, and Recon v2.1 estimates of unobserved clonotypes were used to assess repertoire richness. Generation probabilities for all TCRbeta clonotypes obtained by the gDNA method from a few donors were computed using OLGA. The table comes from immuneACCESS by way of TCRdb, which keeps in-frame sequences with V and J called. Part of the clones is missing from these tables; in studies checked, under half for an unresolved V gene and the rest for unknown reasons. Clone size and V and J calls were adopted from that table, with D and trimming inferred from the DNA. This sample comprises a few hundred thousand clones, less than 75% of them detected only once. More than 9% of the sample is held by the ten biggest clonotypes.

The CDR3 numbers 15 residues from cysteine through phenylalanine. Only the CDR3 portion is preserved as DNA: 45 bases, with reading frame beginning at the first base. At the junction V is shortened by 2 bases and J by 7 bases; bases outside the gene matches: 7. The germline V gene (reference sequence) supplies CDR1 MNHEY and CDR2 SMNVEV. These data are taken from a study of shared clonotypes between healthy human individuals (dated by TCRdb to 2018 to 2020). Background for the entire study: The cohort included a few men and two women between 18 and 49 years of age. For each donor, CD4 naive and CD4 memory were each given three plates, CD8 naive was given two plates, and CD8 memory was given one plate. Blood TCR repertoires of five healthy adults were deeply sequenced to estimate repertoire size and the extent of clonotype sharing between individuals. To increase sequencing depth and limit assay-specific biases, TCR repertoire library preparation and sequencing were carried out by different laboratories using diverse techniques. Each donor's leukapheresis produced roughly between roughly 0.85 and 10 billion PBMCs.

Overall study outcomes, separate from this receptor: Pairwise subsampling led to the expectation that sequencing depth would affect the degree of clonotype sharing among donors. Sampling was restricted to blood, and TCR repertoires in tissues likely differ from the TCR repertoires found in blood. Incomplete sequencing was indicated by rarefaction of sorted-subset datasets, despite the large sequencing depth. Sharing across several donors was observed for about 4.8% of naive CD4, over 3% of naive CD8, 2% to 2.5% of memory CD4, and around 0.4% of memory CD8 clonotypes. Compared with non-shared clonotypes, clonotypes shared by all four sorted-subset donors had higher generation probabilities. Naive subsets generally had larger estimated clonotype richness than memory subsets. The small number of donors limited the genetic and exposure-history diversity represented.

Donors were healthy HIV-negative adults with no recently reported acute infections or vaccinations. Only Caucasian adults living in Nashville, Tennessee, USA were represented among the donors. CD4+ T cells were enriched by magnetic negative selection, after which naive cells were positively selected on CD45RA and the negative fraction was taken as the memory subset. Blood was collected by leukapheresis, and PBMCs were isolated by Ficoll-Histopaque density gradient centrifugation and then cryopreserved in liquid nitrogen vapor phase. Analytical flow cytometry was used to check the purity and quantity of each magnetically sorted T cell population. From each sorted fraction, genomic DNA was isolated and quantified by UV absorbance on a Nanodrop 2000c.

Sequencing was done on a sample of memory CD4+ T cells sorted from blood. Sample cell subset or site, as interpreted from the label and publication: CD45RA-negative fraction. This chain joins TRBV27 to TRBJ2-1; TRBD2 aligns with 8 central bases. The TCR comes from a man younger than 45 in good health. The CDR3 region has the sequence CASSLAVAGLNEQFF. The nucleotide sequence reads as follows: TGTGCCAGCAGTTTAGCCGTAGCGGGACTTAATGAGCAGTTCTTC.